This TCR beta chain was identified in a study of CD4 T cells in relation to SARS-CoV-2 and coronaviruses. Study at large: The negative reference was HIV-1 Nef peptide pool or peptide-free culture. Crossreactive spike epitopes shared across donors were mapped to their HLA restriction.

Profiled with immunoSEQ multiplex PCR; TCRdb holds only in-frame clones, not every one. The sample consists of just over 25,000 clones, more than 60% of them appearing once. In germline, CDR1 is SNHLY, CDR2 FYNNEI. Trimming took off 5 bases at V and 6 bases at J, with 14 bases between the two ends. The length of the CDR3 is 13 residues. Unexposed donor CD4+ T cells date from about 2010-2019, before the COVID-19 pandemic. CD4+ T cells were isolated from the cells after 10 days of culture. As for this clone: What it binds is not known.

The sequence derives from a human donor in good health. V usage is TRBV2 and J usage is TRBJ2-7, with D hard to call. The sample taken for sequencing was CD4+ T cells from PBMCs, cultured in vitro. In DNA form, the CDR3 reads TGTGCCAGCAGTTCTCGGGTCGTACGCGAGCAGTACTTC. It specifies CASSSRVVREQYF.